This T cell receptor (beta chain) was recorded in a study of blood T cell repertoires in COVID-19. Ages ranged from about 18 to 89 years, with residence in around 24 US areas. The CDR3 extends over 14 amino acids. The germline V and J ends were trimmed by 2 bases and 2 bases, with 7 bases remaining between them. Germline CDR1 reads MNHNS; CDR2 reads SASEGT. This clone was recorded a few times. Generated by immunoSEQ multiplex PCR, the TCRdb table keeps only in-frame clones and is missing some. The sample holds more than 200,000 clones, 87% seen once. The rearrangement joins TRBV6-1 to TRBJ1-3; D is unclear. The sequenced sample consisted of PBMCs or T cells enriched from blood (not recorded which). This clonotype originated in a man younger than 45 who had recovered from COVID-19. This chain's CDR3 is CASSENRAGNTIYF. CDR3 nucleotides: TGTGCCAGCAGTGAAAATCGGGCTGGAAACACCATATATTTT.